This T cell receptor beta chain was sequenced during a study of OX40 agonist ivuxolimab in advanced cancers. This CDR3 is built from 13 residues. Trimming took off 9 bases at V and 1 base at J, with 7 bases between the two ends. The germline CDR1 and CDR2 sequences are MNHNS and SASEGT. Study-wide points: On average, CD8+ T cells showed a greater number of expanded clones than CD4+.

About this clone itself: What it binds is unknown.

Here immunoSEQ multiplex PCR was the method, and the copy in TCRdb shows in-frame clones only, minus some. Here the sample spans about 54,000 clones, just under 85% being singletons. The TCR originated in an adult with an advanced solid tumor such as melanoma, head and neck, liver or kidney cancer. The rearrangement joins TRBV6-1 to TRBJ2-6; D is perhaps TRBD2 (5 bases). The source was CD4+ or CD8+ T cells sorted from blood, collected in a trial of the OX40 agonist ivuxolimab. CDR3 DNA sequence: TGTGCCAGTGAGGGTTCTGGGGCCAACGTCCTGACTTTC. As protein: CASEGSGANVLTF.